This T cell receptor (beta chain) was observed in a study of blood T cell repertoires in COVID-19. By sample fraction, this clone is medium-sized (0.01 to 0.1%). Germline V CDR1 and CDR2: KGHSH, LQKENI. V was clipped by 1 base and J by 0 bases, with 7 bases between them. CDR3 length: 15 amino acids. Source study methods: Estimation of nucleated cell counts was performed using reference gene primer amplification. Sequencing was performed with immunoSEQ multiplex PCR; in TCRdb, only in-frame clones are kept and a portion is missing. V and J calls and clone size are as listed in that table; D and trimming were resolved from the DNA. The table has some 140,000 clones, 79% seen once.

The sequence derives from a man between 60 and 75 years old with acute or convalescent COVID-19. This sequence joins TRBV18 and TRBJ1-5; D remains unclear. The sample taken for sequencing was peripheral blood. Here the CDR3 reads CASSPQSISNQPQHF. Here the CDR3 DNA reads TGTGCCAGCTCACCACAATCAATTAGCAATCAGCCCCAGCATTTT.